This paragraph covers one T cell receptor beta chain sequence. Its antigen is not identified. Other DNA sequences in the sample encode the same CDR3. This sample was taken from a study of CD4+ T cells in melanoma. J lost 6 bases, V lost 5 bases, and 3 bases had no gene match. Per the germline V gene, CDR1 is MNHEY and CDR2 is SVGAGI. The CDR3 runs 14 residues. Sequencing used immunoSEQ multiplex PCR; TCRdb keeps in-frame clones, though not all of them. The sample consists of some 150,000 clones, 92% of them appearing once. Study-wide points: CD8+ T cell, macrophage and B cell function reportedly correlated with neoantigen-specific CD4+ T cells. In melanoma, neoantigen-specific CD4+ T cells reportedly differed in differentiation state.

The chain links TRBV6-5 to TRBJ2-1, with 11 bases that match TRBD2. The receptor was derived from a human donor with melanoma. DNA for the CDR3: TGTGCCAGCAGTAGACTAGCGGGGCCCAATGAGCAGTTCTTC. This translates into CASSRLAGPNEQFF.